The 14 T cell receptor beta chains given below trace back to one sample, sequenced in a study of blood T cell repertoires in COVID-19. Sequencing used immunoSEQ multiplex PCR; TCRdb keeps in-frame clones, though not all of them. The sample gives tens of thousands of clones, roughly 80% of which show up once; more than 15% is in the top ten. Sequencing input: peripheral blood. These receptors came from a woman aged 60-75 years with acute or convalescent COVID-19.

The chain is built from TRBV7-9 and TRBJ1-2; no firm D call. The CDR3 runs 12 residues. V was trimmed by 1 base and J by 3 bases, leaving 3 bases between them. Germline V gene lookup returns CDR1 SEHNR and CDR2 FQNEAQ (reference sequence). CDR3 region: CASSLGDYGYTF. DNA of the CDR3: TGTGCCAGCAGCTTAGGCGACTATGGCTACACCTTC.

The rearrangement links TRBV23-1 to TRBJ2-1; D is perhaps TRBD1 (6 bases). TRBV23-1 is placed among ORFs of uncertain function. The CDR3 extends over 16 amino acids. V was pared by 0 bases and J by 1 base, with 10 bases between. CDR3 protein: CASSQSADRSYNEQFF. In DNA form, the CDR3 reads TGCGCCAGCAGTCAATCTGCCGACAGGTCCTACAATGAGCAGTTCTTC.

The rearrangement uses TRBV18 and TRBJ1-1; 11 bases match TRBD1. CDR3 length: 16 amino acids. CDR1 is KGHSH, CDR2 LQKENI, per germline. After removal of 3 bases from V and 0 bases from J, the junction contained 3 bases not matched to a gene. The CDR3 coding sequence is TGTGCCAGCTCACCCGGACAGGGGGCAATGAACACTGAAGCTTTCTTT. Its protein product is CASSPGQGAMNTEAFF.

The chain has TRBV7-9 and TRBJ2-5, with D perhaps TRBD2 (6 bases). CDR1 and CDR2 (germline): SEHNR, FQNEAQ (reference sequence). This CDR3 is built from 15 residues. Trimming left V 3 bases short and J 1 base short, with 12 bases between. This CDR3 is CASSFFGGAQETQYF. The CDR3 DNA reads as TGTGCCAGCAGCTTTTTTGGCGGGGCCCAAGAGACCCAGTACTTC.

This clone was detected only once. The chain recombines TRBV15 with TRBJ1-2; tentative D call: TRBD1 (5 bases). The germline V gene encodes CDR1 LNHNV and CDR2 YYDKDF (reference sequence). V lost 5 bases, J lost 4 bases, and 17 bases lay in between. CDR3 length equals 15 residues. CDR3 amino acids: CATSVYGGESYGYTF. CDR3 nucleotide sequence: TGTGCCACCAGCGTTTACGGGGGTGAATCCTATGGCTACACCTTC.

This chain connects TRBV25-1 to TRBJ2-1; 7 bases fit TRBD2. Germline-derived CDR1 and CDR2 are MGHDK and SYGVNS. CDR3 length equals 13 residues. After removal of 6 bases from V and 4 bases from J, the junction contained 3 bases not matched to a gene. CDR3 DNA sequence: TGTGCCAGCAGGGGCGGGGGATACAATGAGCAGTTCTTC. This codes for CASRGGGYNEQFF.

This rearrangement joins TRBV25-1 to TRBJ2-1; 9 bases fit TRBD1. Germline CDR1 is MGHDK and CDR2 is SYGVNS. J gave up 5 bases and V 3 bases, and 11 bases lay outside the gene matches. The length of the CDR3 is 17 residues. The CDR3 coding sequence is TGTGCCAGCAGTGACTTATTACAGGGGGCGATGCACAATGAGCAGTTCTTC. Its translation is CASSDLLQGAMHNEQFF.

The CDR3 region is CAWSSGNNYGYTF. For the CDR3, the DNA is TGTGCCTGGAGTTCGGGGAACAACTATGGCTACACCTTC. The V gene is TRBV30, the J gene TRBJ1-2, with D uncertain. Per germline, CDR1 GTSNPN and CDR2 SVGIG (reference sequence). Trimming stripped 2 bases from V and 2 bases from J, with 9 bases between. The CDR3 is made up of 13 amino acids.

This sequence joins TRBV3-1 (or the pseudogene TRBV3-2) and TRBJ2-3, with 8 positions matching TRBD2. Unmatched junction bases numbered 9, after V lost 6 bases and J lost 4 bases. The CDR3 covers 15 residues. The germline CDR1 and CDR2 sequences are LGHDT and YNNKEL (reference sequence). This chain's CDR3 is CASSRSGGGSDTQYF. The DNA of the CDR3 is TGTGCCAGCAGTCGCAGCGGGGGAGGATCAGATACGCAGTATTTT.

The V gene is TRBV15, the J gene TRBJ2-7, with 7 nucleotides matching TRBD2. The CDR3 covers 13 residues. Per germline, CDR1 LNHNV and CDR2 YYDKDF (reference sequence). The V segment lost 0 bases and the J segment 6 bases; nucleotides outside the gene matches: 2. The CDR3: CATSRDREGEQYF. The DNA for the CDR3 is TGTGCCACCAGCAGAGACAGGGAGGGCGAGCAGTACTTC.

V usage is TRBV10-3 and J usage is TRBJ2-7; D possibly corresponds to TRBD1 (6 bases). The CDR3 consists of 15 residues. Trimming pared 7 bases from V and 4 bases from J, leaving 20 bases between. The germline CDR1 and CDR2 sequences are ENHRY and SYGVKD. The CDR3 here is CAIKNLGGQGYEQYF. The CDR3 DNA reads TGTGCCATCAAAAATCTAGGAGGTCAGGGGTACGAGCAGTACTTC.

This sequence joins TRBV21-1 and TRBJ2-7; TRBD1, as called in the table, went unchecked against the DNA. TRBV21-1 constitutes a pseudogene. The CDR3 length is 13 residues. This CDR3 reads CASSKRDSYEQYV. The CDR3 DNA is TGTGCCAGCAGCAAACGGGACAGCTACGAGCAGTACGTC.

The chain links TRBV7-9 to TRBJ1-3, with 7 bases aligning to TRBD1. The germline CDR1 and CDR2 sequences are SEHNR and FQNEAQ (reference sequence). This CDR3 has 15 amino acids. Germline trimming cut 1 base from V and 3 bases from J; bases unmatched to any gene: 3. The CDR3 reads CASSLGQGFGNTIYF. For the CDR3, the DNA is TGTGCCAGCAGCTTAGGACAGGGTTTTGGAAACACCATATATTTT. The full variable domain, its missing parts supplied by reference TRBV7-9 and TRBJ1-3, is DTGVSQNPRHKITKRGQNVTFRCDPISEHNRLYWYRQTLGQGPEFLTYFQNEAQLEKSRLLSDRFSAERPKGSFSTLEIQRTEQGDSAMYLCASSLGQGFGNTIYFGEGSWLTVV.

The V and J genes are TRBV7-9 and TRBJ1-1, with D perhaps TRBD1 (5 bases). The CDR3 spans 17 residues. The V and J ends lost 5 bases and 0 bases respectively, with 19 bases between them. Germline CDR1 reads SEHNR; CDR2 reads FQNEAQ (reference sequence). The CDR3, as DNA: TGTGCCAGCAGCCCCCCCGGCGGGGCTCCCATGAACACTGAAGCTTTCTTT. It codes for CASSPPGGAPMNTEAFF. Together with reference TRBV7-9 and TRBJ1-1, the CDR3 gives the full variable domain: DTGVSQNPRHKITKRGQNVTFRCDPISEHNRLYWYRQTLGQGPEFLTYFQNEAQLEKSRLLSDRFSAERPKGSFSTLEIQRTEQGDSAMYLCASSPPGGAPMNTEAFFGQGTRLTVV.